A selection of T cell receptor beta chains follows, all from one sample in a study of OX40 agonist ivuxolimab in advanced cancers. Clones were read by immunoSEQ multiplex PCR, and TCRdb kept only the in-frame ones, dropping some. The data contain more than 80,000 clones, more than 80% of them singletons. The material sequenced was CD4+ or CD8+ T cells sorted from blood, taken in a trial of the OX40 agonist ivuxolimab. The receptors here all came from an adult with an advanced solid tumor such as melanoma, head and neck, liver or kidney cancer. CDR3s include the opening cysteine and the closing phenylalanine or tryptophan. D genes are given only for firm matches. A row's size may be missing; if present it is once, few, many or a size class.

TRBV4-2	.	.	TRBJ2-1	TGTGCCAGCAGCCAAGTCCAAAGCTCCTACAATGAGCAGTTCTTC	CASSQVQSSYNEQFF
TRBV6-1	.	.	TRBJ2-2	TGTGCCAGCATAGATAGATACACCGGGGAGCTGTTTTTT	CASIDRYTGELFF
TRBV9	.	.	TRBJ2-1	TGTGCCAGCAGCGTAGTGGGGGCTCTCTACAATGAGCAGTTCTTC	CASSVVGALYNEQFF
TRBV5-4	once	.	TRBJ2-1	TGTGCCAGCAGCTTGAGTAGTGAGCAGTTCTTC	CASSLSSEQFF
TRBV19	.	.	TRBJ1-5	TGTGCCAGTAGTATAGATGGAGATAGCAATCAGCCCCAGCATTTT	CASSIDGDSNQPQHF
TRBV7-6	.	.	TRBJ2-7	TGTGCCAGCAGCTTAGTGGTTGACTCCTACGAGCAGTACTTC	CASSLVVDSYEQYF
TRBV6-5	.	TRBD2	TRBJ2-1	TGTGCCAGCAGACCCCTAGCGGAAGGGTACAATGAGCAGTTCTTC	CASRPLAEGYNEQFF
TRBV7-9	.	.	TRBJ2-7	TGTGCCAGCAGCATAGGTTACGAGCAGTACTTC	CASSIGYEQYF
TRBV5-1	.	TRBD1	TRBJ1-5	TGCGCCAGCAGAACCTCAGGGGGCGCAGGTCAGCCCCAGCATTTT	CASRTSGGAGQPQHF
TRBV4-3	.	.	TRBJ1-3	TGCGCCAGCAGCCAAGCCCCCGCAGCTGGAAACACCATATATTTT	CASSQAPAAGNTIYF
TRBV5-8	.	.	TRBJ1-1	TGTGCCAGCAGCTTGGGGGGGGGAGAGACTGAAGCTTTCTTT	CASSLGGGETEAFF
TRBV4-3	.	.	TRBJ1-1	TGCGCCAGCAGCCAAGTGAGTCGGGGGCAGACTGAAGCTTTCTTT	CASSQVSRGQTEAFF
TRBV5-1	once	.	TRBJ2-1	TGCGCCAGCAGCTTATATTTTGACAATGAGCAGTTCTTC	CASSLYFDNEQFF
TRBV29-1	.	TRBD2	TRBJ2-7	TGCAGCGTTGTTGAGCGGGGGGCTTACGAGCAGTACTTC	CSVVERGAYEQYF
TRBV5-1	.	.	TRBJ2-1	TGCGCCAGCAGGTACCTGGAGAAGGAGCAGTTCTTC	CASRYLEKEQFF
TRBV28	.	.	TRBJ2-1	TGTGCCAGCACCCTTTATAGAGGGACGGACTCCTACAATGAGCAGTTCTTC	CASTLYRGTDSYNEQFF
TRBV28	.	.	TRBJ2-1	TGTGCCAGCAGTAATAACAGGGATAATGAGCAGTTCTTC	CASSNNRDNEQFF
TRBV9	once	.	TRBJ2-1	TGTGCCAGCAGCGTAGGGGGGGAGCCTTACAATGAGCAGTTCTTC	CASSVGGEPYNEQFF
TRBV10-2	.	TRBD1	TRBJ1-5	TGCGCCAGCAGTGTAGCGGACAGGGAGGTGATCGACGGCAATCAGCCCCAGCATTTT	CASSVADREVIDGNQPQHF
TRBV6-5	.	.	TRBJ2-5	TGTGCCAGCAGTTATTGGGCAGAGACCCAGTACTTC	CASSYWAETQYF
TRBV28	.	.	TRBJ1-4	TGTGCCAGCAGTCCACGAGGGACAAGGAATGAAAAACTGTTTTTT	CASSPRGTRNEKLFF
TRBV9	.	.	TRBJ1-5	TGTGCCAGCAGCGTAGATGGTGGGAGCAATCAGCCCCAGCATTTT	CASSVDGGSNQPQHF
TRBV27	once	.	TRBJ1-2	TGTGCCAGCAGTTTAGGCCAGGGATATGGCTACACCTTC	CASSLGQGYGYTF
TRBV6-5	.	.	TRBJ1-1	TGTGCCAGCAGTTTTGGGGTTGGCACTGAAGCTTTCTTT	CASSFGVGTEAFF
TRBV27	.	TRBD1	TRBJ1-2	TGTGCCAGCAGTGCTTATCCGACAGGGGGAGCCTATGGCTACACCTTC	CASSAYPTGGAYGYTF
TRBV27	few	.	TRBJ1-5	TGTGCCTCCCAACAGTGGGGTCAGCCCCAGCATTTT	CASQQWGQPQHF
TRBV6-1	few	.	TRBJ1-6	TGTGCCAGCAGGGGGGGAAGCTCCTATAATTCACCCCTCCACTTT	CASRGGSSYNSPLHF
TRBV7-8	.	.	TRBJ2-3	TGTGCCAGCAGCTTTCGTGACGGGGTACGGGTTACGCAGTATTTT	CASSFRDGVRVTQYF
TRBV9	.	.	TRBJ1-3	TGTGCCAGCAGCTCCGGAAACACCATATATTTT	CASSSGNTIYF
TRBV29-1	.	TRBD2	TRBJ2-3	TGCAGCGTTGAGTGGGGGGGGAGACCTGCAGATACGCAGTATTTT	CSVEWGGRPADTQYF
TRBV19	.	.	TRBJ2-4	TGTGCCAGTAATCCAAATCCGACAGCAATAGCCAAAAACATTCAGTACTTC	CASNPNPTAIAKNIQYF
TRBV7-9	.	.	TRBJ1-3	TGTGCCAGCAGCTTAGGGGTAAACACCATATATTTT	CASSLGVNTIYF
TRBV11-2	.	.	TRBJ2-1	TGTGCCAGCGCCGACAGGACCTACAATGAGCAGTTCTTC	CASADRTYNEQFF
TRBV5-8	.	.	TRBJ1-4	TGTGCCAGCAGCTTGCTCCTGGGAGGAGTGGAGGAAAAACTGTTTTTT	CASSLLLGGVEEKLFF
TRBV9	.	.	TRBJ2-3	TGTGCCAGCAGCGTAGTTGGAAATACGCAGTATTTT	CASSVVGNTQYF
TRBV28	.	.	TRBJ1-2	TGTGCCAGCAGATATATGGGAGAGGGTTATGGCTACACCTTC	CASRYMGEGYGYTF
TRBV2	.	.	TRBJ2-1	TGTGCCAGCACCCCGCGCCTCGGAGAGCAGTTCTTC	CASTPRLGEQFF
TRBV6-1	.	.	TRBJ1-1	TGTGCCAGCAGTGAACAGAAAGTAAGAGAAGCTTTCTTT	CASSEQKVREAFF
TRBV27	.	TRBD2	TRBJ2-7	TGTGCCAGCAGTTTAGCGGGGGGTCCCTACGAGCAGTACTTC	CASSLAGGPYEQYF
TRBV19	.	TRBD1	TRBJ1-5	TGTGCCAGTAGTATAGATCTCGGAGACAGGGGGATGAATCAGCCCCAGCATTTT	CASSIDLGDRGMNQPQHF
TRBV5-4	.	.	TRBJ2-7	TGTGCCAGCACCTCGCCCGGCTACGAGCAGTACTTC	CASTSPGYEQYF
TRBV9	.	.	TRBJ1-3	TGTGCCAGCAGCGGGGACCCTGGAAACACCATATATTTT	CASSGDPGNTIYF
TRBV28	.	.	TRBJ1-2	TGTGCCAGCAGTTTAATGCGCTTCACTGGCGGCTACACCTTC	CASSLMRFTGGYTF
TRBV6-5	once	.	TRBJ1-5	TGTGCCAGCAGCCCCGGGGATAGCAATCAGCCCCAGCATTTT	CASSPGDSNQPQHF
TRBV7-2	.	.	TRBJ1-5	TGTGCCAGCACCTCATGGGGGCAGCCCCAGCATTTT	CASTSWGQPQHF
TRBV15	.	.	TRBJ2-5	TGTGCCACCAGCAGAACTCAAGAGACCCAGTACTTC	CATSRTQETQYF
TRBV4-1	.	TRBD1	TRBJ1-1	TGCGCCAGCAGCCAAGTAGGGGGCGCGGCTGAAGCTTTCTTT	CASSQVGGAAEAFF
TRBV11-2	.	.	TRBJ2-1	TGTGCCAGCAGCTTAGATCCGGAAAGCTACAATGAGCAGTTCTTC	CASSLDPESYNEQFF
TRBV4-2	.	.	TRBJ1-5	TGTGCCAGCAGCCAACTCGGGGGGGGTTTGGGCAATCAGCCCCAGCATTTT	CASSQLGGGLGNQPQHF
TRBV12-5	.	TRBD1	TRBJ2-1	TGTGCTAGTGTCCCGGGACAGGGTAACTACAATGAGCAGTTCTTC	CASVPGQGNYNEQFF
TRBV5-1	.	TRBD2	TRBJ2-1	TGCGCCAGCAGCTCAGCGGGGGTCTTC	CASSSAGVF
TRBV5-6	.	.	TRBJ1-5	TGTGCCAGCAGCTTGGGAGCAGGTGGAGGGAATCAGCCCCAGCATTTT	CASSLGAGGGNQPQHF